This T cell receptor beta chain was profiled in a study of T cells in Graves' hyperthyroidism and ophthalmopathy. Using RNA transcripts as the source, TCR beta CDR3 regions were amplified. The HTBI primer set drove a first-round RT-PCR of the TCR CDR3. In TCRdb, the multiplex PCR reads were re-called with MiXCR into one record per CDR3 protein. Here the sample spans a few hundred thousand distinct CDR3 sequences, 11% to 15% being singletons. Germline V lookup: CDR1 ENHRY, CDR2 SYGVKD. The CDR3 extends over 15 amino acids. This clonotype was seen a handful of times. The junction departs from germline at one end; a sequencing error may be responsible. Diagnoses used clinical symptoms, serum thyroxine and TRAb, thyroid ultrasound and orbital computed tomography.

The sample consisted of blood. The sequence came from a young woman with Graves' hyperthyroidism that later progressed to Graves' ophthalmopathy. V is TRBV10-3 and J is TRBJ2-2; D is possibly TRBD2 (5 bases). CDR3 residues: CAISESGGNTGELLF. The CDR3 DNA reads TGTGCCATCAGTGAGTCGGGTGGGAACACCGGGGAGCTGCTTTTT.